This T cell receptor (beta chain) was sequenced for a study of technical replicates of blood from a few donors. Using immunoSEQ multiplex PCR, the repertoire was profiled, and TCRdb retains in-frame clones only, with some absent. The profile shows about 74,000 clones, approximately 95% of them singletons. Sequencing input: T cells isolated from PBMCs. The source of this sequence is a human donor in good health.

For the CDR3, the DNA is TGTGCCAGCAGCTTACAAACGGGAAGCGCCGGGGAGCTGTTTTTT. Translating it yields CASSLQTGSAGELFF. The genes are TRBV11-3 and TRBJ2-2, with D possibly being TRBD2 (5 bases). The V gene's germline CDR1 is SGHNT and CDR2 YENEEA. The length of the CDR3 is 15 residues. The V and J ends lost 2 bases and 6 bases respectively, with 13 bases between them. Full variable domain (missing parts from reference TRBV11-3 and TRBJ2-2): EAGVVQSPRYKIIEKKQPVAFWCNPISGHNTLYWYLQNLGQGPELLIRYENEEAVDDSQLPKDRFSAERLKGVDSTLKIQPAELGDSAVYLCASSLQTGSAGELFFGEGSRLTVL.